A selection of T cell receptor beta chains follows, all from one sample in a study of human T cells and chemical hapten exposure. TCRdb called the RACE reads again in MiXCR, with one record for every CDR3 protein. Here the sample spans about 190,000 distinct CDR3 sequences, under 25% being singletons. Sequenced material: whole blood, taken in connection with sensitization to the hapten diphenylcyclopropenone (DPC). The receptors come from a woman aged 35 to 49 with alopecia areata. Some clones in this sample may be carry-over from other donors' samples. The CDR3 runs from the conserved cysteine through the conserved F or W. The order of the fields is V gene, D gene, J gene, clone size, CDR3 protein, CDR3 DNA. D genes are given only for firm matches. Only some rows state a clone size, as once, few, many or a class for expanded clones.

TRBV7-8	-	TRBJ1-5	-	CASSLVSPGHQPQHF	TGTGCCAGCAGCTTAGTCTCTCCAGGGCATCAGCCCCAGCATTTT
TRBV7-2	TRBD1	TRBJ2-4	few	CASSAGTGGPNIQYF	TGTGCCAGCAGCGCGGGGACAGGGGGCCCCAACATTCAGTACTTC
TRBV29-1	-	TRBJ2-1	many	CSVAVNGGSGNNEQFF	TGCAGCGTGGCCGTAAACGGGGGCTCCGGAAACAATGAGCAGTTCTTC
TRBV5-1	-	TRBJ2-5	few	CASSLGQKQETQYF	TGCGCCAGCAGCTTGGGGCAGAAACAAGAGACCCAGTACTTC
TRBV4-2	-	TRBJ1-5	-	CASSTRGDQPQHF	TGTGCCAGCAGCACCCGGGGCGATCAGCCCCAGCATTTT
TRBV29-1	-	TRBJ2-7	many	CSGRDRTSEQYF	TGCAGCGGGCGGGACCGGACTTCGGAGCAGTACTTC
TRBV15	-	TRBJ2-6	-	CATSRDVPPAGANVLTF	TGTGCCACCAGCAGAGATGTACCCCCTGCTGGGGCCAACGTCCTGACTTTC
TRBV7-9	-	TRBJ2-1	-	CASSLEQEQFF	TGTGCCAGCAGCTTAGAACAGGAGCAGTTCTTC
TRBV7-2	-	TRBJ2-1	-	CASRFPLASGNEQFF	TGTGCCAGCAGATTCCCACTAGCCTCCGGGAATGAGCAGTTCTTC
TRBV7-9	-	TRBJ2-4	-	CASSSDYFRVNGKNIQYF	TGTGCCAGCAGCTCCGACTATTTTAGAGTGAACGGCAAAAACATTCAGTACTTC
TRBV14	-	TRBJ2-3	-	CASSQLTGRGRDTQYF	TGTGCCAGCAGCCAATTGACGGGACGGGGTCGGGATACGCAGTATTTT
TRBV6-5	-	TRBJ2-2	-	CASSSIYEFDVELFF	TGTGCCAGCAGTTCAATTTACGAATTCGACGTTGAGCTGTTTTTT
TRBV28	-	TRBJ1-6	-	CASSPDSNSPLHF	TGTGCCAGCAGTCCCGACAGTAATTCACCCCTCCACTTT
TRBV4-2	-	TRBJ1-5	-	CASSQTDSNQPQHF	TGTGCCAGCAGCCAAACAGATAGCAATCAGCCCCAGCATTTT
TRBV7-9	TRBD2	TRBJ2-1	-	CASSRGTSGRAGNEQFF	TGTGCCAGCAGCAGGGGGACTAGCGGGAGGGCCGGCAATGAGCAGTTCTTC
TRBV7-9	-	TRBJ2-5	-	CASSYSGSGEETQYF	TGTGCCAGCAGCTACTCCGGGAGTGGAGAAGAGACCCAGTACTTC
TRBV4-3	TRBD1	TRBJ1-1	few	CASSHRQGMNTEAFF	TGCGCCAGCAGCCACAGACAGGGCATGAACACTGAAGCTTTCTTT
TRBV18	-	TRBJ2-7	few	CASSPGGSSAYEQYF	TGTGCCAGCTCACCTGGAGGGAGTTCGGCCTACGAGCAGTACTTC
TRBV28	-	TRBJ2-1	many	CASSPPGAVVIDEQFF	TGTGCCAGCAGTCCCCCCGGGGCGGTGGTGATCGATGAGCAGTTCTTC
TRBV7-6	-	TRBJ2-7	few	CASSSPGLSYEQYF	TGTGCCAGCAGCTCCCCGGGACTGTCCTACGAGCAGTACTTC
TRBV27	TRBD1	TRBJ2-7	-	CASRPGTASSYEQYF	TGTGCCAGCAGGCCCGGGACAGCCAGCTCCTACGAGCAGTACTTC
TRBV6-6	TRBD2	TRBJ2-3	-	CASSYSRLAGSKADTDTQYF	TGTGCCAGCAGTTACTCGCGCCTAGCGGGCTCCAAGGCGGACACAGATACGCAGTATTTT
TRBV20-1	TRBD2	TRBJ2-5	-	CSASPTSGSNRETQYF	TGCAGTGCTAGCCCGACTAGCGGGAGTAATAGAGAGACCCAGTACTTC
TRBV4-1	TRBD1	TRBJ2-5	-	CASSQAPRGETQYF	TGCGCCAGCAGCCAAGCGCCCAGGGGGGAGACCCAGTACTTC
TRBV29-1	-	TRBJ2-7	-	CSVRGRVSYEQYF	TGCAGCGTCAGGGGCAGGGTCTCCTACGAGCAGTACTTC
TRBV2	TRBD2	TRBJ2-1	-	CASRGLAYNEQFF	TGTGCCAGCAGAGGACTAGCTTACAATGAGCAGTTCTTC
TRBV28	-	TRBJ1-3	few	CASSFFSRRYNTIYF	TGTGCCAGCAGTTTTTTCAGCCGGCGGTACAACACCATATATTTT
TRBV27	TRBD2	TRBJ2-5	-	CASSLLLAGGQETQYF	TGTGCCAGCAGTTTATTACTAGCGGGAGGGCAAGAGACCCAGTACTTC
TRBV5-1	-	TRBJ2-3	few	CASSPFRGTDTQYF	TGCGCCAGCAGCCCCTTCAGGGGCACAGATACGCAGTATTTT
TRBV6-4	TRBD2	TRBJ2-1	-	CASSSLAGAGNEQFF	TGTGCCAGCAGTTCCCTAGCGGGAGCGGGCAATGAGCAGTTCTTC
TRBV6-2/TRBV6-3	-	TRBJ2-7	few	CASILTLGNEQYF	TGTGCCAGCATCCTCACGCTGGGGAACGAGCAGTACTTC
TRBV20-1	-	TRBJ1-2	few	CSASALAGTTLNYGYTF	TGCAGTGCTAGTGCCCTCGCTGGGACAACCTTAAACTATGGCTACACCTTC
TRBV7-2	-	TRBJ2-7	-	CASSFVGGRGGEQYF	TGTGCCAGCAGCTTTGTGGGGGGGCGGGGAGGCGAGCAGTACTTC
TRBV6-2/TRBV6-3	-	TRBJ2-1	-	CASSYIYEQFF	TGTGCCAGCAGTTACATTTATGAGCAGTTCTTC
TRBV29-1	TRBD2	TRBJ2-3	many	CSAAAGGSTDTQYF	TGCAGCGCTGCGGCGGGAGGGAGCACAGATACGCAGTATTTT
TRBV5-1	-	TRBJ1-1	few	CASSGQTAVTEAFF	TGCGCCAGCAGCGGTCAGACGGCCGTCACTGAAGCTTTCTTT
TRBV27	TRBD2	TRBJ2-3	few	CASRQAGGRTDTQYF	TGTGCCAGCAGACAAGCGGGAGGGCGTACAGATACGCAGTATTTT
TRBV7-2	TRBD1	TRBJ2-5	few	CASSLQGGGETQYF	TGTGCCAGCAGCCTACAGGGGGGAGGAGAGACCCAGTACTTC
TRBV6-2/TRBV6-3	-	TRBJ2-5	-	CASSYFRQQETQYF	TGTGCCAGCAGTTACTTTAGACAGCAAGAGACCCAGTACTTC
TRBV5-1	TRBD2	TRBJ2-3	once	CASSLGGRAADTQYF	TGCGCCAGCAGCTTAGGCGGGAGGGCCGCAGATACGCAGTATTTT
TRBV14	-	TRBJ1-4	-	CASSRTELNEKLFF	TGTGCCAGCAGCAGAACTGAATTGAATGAAAAACTGTTTTTT
TRBV29-1	-	TRBJ1-1	-	CSGSVNTEAFF	TGCAGCGGCTCAGTCAACACTGAAGCTTTCTTT
TRBV6-5	-	TRBJ2-1	few	CASSYPGLSSSYNEQFF	TGTGCCAGCAGTTACCCGGGACTCTCGAGCTCCTACAATGAGCAGTTCTTC
TRBV10-3	-	TRBJ2-5	few	CAISESTGLGPETQYF	TGTGCCATCAGTGAGTCGACGGGACTTGGGCCAGAGACCCAGTACTTC